Below are 23 T cell receptor beta chains sequenced from a single sample in a study of blood T cell repertoires in COVID-19. Repertoires were generated with immunoSEQ multiplex PCR, while TCRdb's copy carries only in-frame clones and drops some. The sample consists of 9,900 or so clones, 90% of them appearing once. The sequenced material came from peripheral blood. Every receptor here comes from a human donor in a cohort sampled during active COVID-19.

J is TRBJ1-4 and V is TRBV7-9; TRBD1 agrees at 10 bases. Germline lookup yields CDR1 SEHNR and CDR2 FQNEAQ (reference sequence). This CDR3 contains 16 residues. V lost 5 bases, J lost 8 bases, and 11 bases stayed unmatched. DNA for the CDR3: TGTGCCAGCAGCGCGACCCGACAGGGGGCACGAGAAAAACTGTTTTTT. It yields the protein CASSATRQGAREKLFF.

The chain links TRBV9 to TRBJ1-2; 12 positions agree with TRBD1. The CDR3 covers 15 residues. Germline values: CDR1 SGDLS, CDR2 YYNGEE. V was clipped by 3 bases and J by 5 bases; unmatched bases: 5. In DNA form, the CDR3 reads TGTGCCAGCAGCGGAGGGACAGGGGGCAAGTATGGCTACACCTTC. Amino acids: CASSGGTGGKYGYTF.

This clone was observed a single time. The V call is TRBV30, the J call TRBJ1-1; D gene unclear. V dropped 1 base and J dropped 4 bases, with 10 bases sitting between them. The CDR3 covers 13 residues. The germline gives CDR1 GTSNPN, CDR2 SVGIG (reference sequence). The CDR3: CAWSGGTGTEAFF. The CDR3 DNA sequence: TGTGCCTGGAGTGGCGGAACGGGCACTGAAGCTTTCTTT.

V usage is TRBV19 and J usage is TRBJ2-5; 10 bases line up with TRBD2. The J segment lost 5 bases and the V segment lost 10 bases, leaving 16 bases of the junction unmatched. The CDR3 totals 16 residues. Germline V gene lookup returns CDR1 LNHDA and CDR2 SQIVND (reference sequence). The chain's CDR3 is CATAFLASGGGETQYF. CDR3 in DNA: TGTGCCACCGCCTTCTTGGCTAGCGGGGGCGGGGAGACCCAGTACTTC.

This clone was seen a handful of times. The chain combines TRBV28 with TRBJ1-3; tentative D call: TRBD1 (5 bases). V was shortened by 2 bases and J by 2 bases, with 7 bases between the two germline ends. This CDR3 region has 14 residues. Germline CDR1 MDHEN, CDR2 SYDVKM. CDR3 sequence reads: CASSLAGTGNTIYF. Written as DNA, the CDR3 is TGTGCCAGCAGTTTAGCAGGGACTGGAAACACCATATATTTT.

The chain uses TRBV7-9 and TRBJ2-2, with D maybe TRBD2 (6 bases). The CDR3 covers 14 residues. Trimming cost V 3 bases and J 1 base, with 6 bases left between them. Germline CDR1 is SEHNR and CDR2 is FQNEAQ (reference sequence). The CDR3 protein is CASSLGGNTGELFF. The CDR3 coding sequence is TGTGCCAGCAGCTTGGGGGGGAACACCGGGGAGCTGTTTTTT.

In nucleotides, the CDR3 is TGTGCCAGCAGCGCAGGGAGCACAGATACGCAGTATTTT. Its protein product is CASSAGSTDTQYF. The chain recombines TRBV2 with TRBJ2-3, with D tentatively TRBD1 (5 bases). The V and J ends lost 6 bases and 0 bases respectively, with 7 bases between them. This CDR3 comprises 13 residues. From germline, CDR1 is SNHLY and CDR2 FYNNEI.

J is TRBJ1-2 and V is TRBV28; D not certain. The germline gives CDR1 MDHEN, CDR2 SYDVKM. This CDR3 is 13 amino acids long. V was cut by 5 bases and J by 1 base, with 8 bases left in between. The CDR3 coding sequence is TGTGCCAGCAGTCCCCCGGGTAACTATGGCTACACCTTC. It yields the protein CASSPPGNYGYTF.

This rearrangement joins TRBV4-3 to TRBJ1-1; D uncertain. CDR1 and CDR2 from the germline V gene are LGHNA and YSLEER. V was pared by 0 bases and J by 0 bases, with 8 bases between. The CDR3 contains 15 residues. CDR3 in amino acids: CASSQEIEMNTEAFF. In DNA form, the CDR3 reads TGCGCCAGCAGCCAAGAAATAGAAATGAACACTGAAGCTTTCTTT.

The chain is built from TRBV9 and TRBJ1-1; the D is unclear. The germline gives CDR1 SGDLS, CDR2 YYNGEE. V lost 0 bases and J lost 1, with 7 bases in between. The CDR3 totals 14 residues. This CDR3 reads CASSVEGENTEAFF. Written as DNA, the CDR3 is TGTGCCAGCAGCGTAGAAGGAGAGAACACTGAAGCTTTCTTT.

Comment on this clone: An end of the junction does not agree with germline; a read error may underlie this. The genes are TRBV7-7 and TRBJ2-5; D gene unclear. This CDR3 is 15 amino acids long. Germline values: CDR1 SSHAT, CDR2 FNYEAQ (reference sequence). The CDR3 coding sequence is TGTGCTAGCAGCTTAGGCGGCAGTTACCAAGAGACCCAGTACTTC. It specifies CASSLGGSYQETQYF.

The J gene is TRBJ2-5, the V gene TRBV5-5; D remains unclear. The length of the CDR3 is 14 residues. Trimming removed 0 bases from V and 2 bases from J, with 8 bases in between. CDR1 is SGHKS and CDR2 is YYEKEE in the germline V gene (reference sequence). CDR3 sequence (DNA): TGTGCCAGCAGCTTGGATACATTACAAGAGACCCAGTACTTC. Amino acid sequence: CASSLDTLQETQYF.

This chain connects TRBV28 to TRBJ1-5; TRBD1 agrees at 7 bases. The trim removed 2 bases at V and 0 bases at J, leaving 10 bases unmatched. The CDR3 has 18 amino acids. Germline values: CDR1 MDHEN, CDR2 SYDVKM. CDR3 sequence: CASSLLGQVTLSNQPQHF. CDR3 bases: TGTGCCAGCAGTTTACTCGGACAGGTCACCCTTAGCAATCAGCCCCAGCATTTT.

The V gene is TRBV9, the J gene TRBJ1-1; no reliable D call. V was pared by 0 bases and J by 5 bases, with 11 bases between. From germline, CDR1 is SGDLS and CDR2 YYNGEE. This CDR3 comprises 14 residues. For the CDR3, the DNA is TGTGCCAGCAGCGTAGGAGGGATGGGAACTGAAGCTTTCTTT. Translated, it gives CASSVGGMGTEAFF. The entire variable domain, with the rest obtained from reference TRBV9 and TRBJ1-1, is as follows: DSGVTQTPKHLITATGQRVTLRCSPRSGDLSVYWYQQSLDQGLQFLIQYYNGEERAKGNILERFSAQQFPDLHSELNLSSLELGDSALYFCASSVGGMGTEAFFGQGTRLTVV.

The V gene is TRBV3-1 (or the pseudogene TRBV3-2), the J gene TRBJ1-1; TRBD1 agrees at 7 bases. This CDR3 spans 14 amino acids. The germline V gene has CDR1 LGHDT and CDR2 YNNKEL (reference sequence). The junction had 10 bases not matched to a gene; V was cut back by 4 bases and J by 8 bases. The CDR3 reads CASSLSGTDGEAFF. The CDR3, as DNA: TGTGCCAGCAGCCTGTCTGGGACAGATGGGGAAGCTTTCTTT.

The chain couples TRBV7-9 to TRBJ2-7, with a tentative D call TRBD2 (5 bases). The germline V gene has CDR1 SEHNR and CDR2 FQNEAQ (reference sequence). Trimming took off 5 bases at V and 0 bases at J, with 14 bases between the two ends. This CDR3 has 15 amino acids. CDR3 in amino acids: CASSPPGLISYEQYF. As DNA, the CDR3 is TGTGCCAGCAGCCCTCCGGGGTTGATCTCCTACGAGCAGTACTTC.

The CDR3 protein is CASSHRLGQLANYGYTF. The CDR3 region has the DNA TGCGCCAGCAGCCATAGACTGGGACAGCTAGCTAACTATGGCTACACCTTC. V gene TRBV4-1 combines with J gene TRBJ1-2, with TRBD1 matching over 7 bases. The V gene's germline CDR1 is MGHRA and CDR2 YSYEKL. This CDR3 has 17 amino acids. After removal of 3 bases from V and 0 bases from J, the junction contained 10 bases not matched to a gene.

J is TRBJ2-7 and V is TRBV11-3; D is possibly TRBD2 (6 bases). Germline V gene data show CDR1 as SGHNT and CDR2 as YENEEA. The CDR3 has 14 amino acids. The V end lost 0 bases, the J end lost 5 bases, and 11 bases lay between the germline ends. Here the CDR3 DNA reads TGTGCCAGCAGCTTAGAGACTAGGGGCGACGAGCAGTACTTC. This codes for CASSLETRGDEQYF.

The chain joins TRBV6-7 to TRBJ2-3; D not certain. TRBV6-7 is designated an ORF whose function remains uncertain. The V gene lost 2 bases and the J gene lost 0 bases, with 6 bases spanning the gap. The CDR3 totals 14 residues. The CDR3 nucleotides are TGTGCCAGCAGTTACACCGAGAGCACAGATACGCAGTATTTT. Translated: CASSYTESTDTQYF.

This chain connects TRBV11-3 to TRBJ2-3, with D maybe TRBD2 (5 bases). This CDR3 spans 16 amino acids. Germline V gene sequence: CDR1 SGHNT, CDR2 YENEEA. V was trimmed by 5 bases and J by 2 bases, leaving 17 bases between them. The CDR3 sequence: CASSHGETSFTDTQYF. DNA for the CDR3: TGTGCCAGCAGCCACGGGGAGACTTCTTTCACAGATACGCAGTATTTT.

J is TRBJ2-3 and V is TRBV7-6; D is undetermined. V lost 1 base to trimming and J lost 2 bases, with 7 bases between them. Per germline, CDR1 SGHVS and CDR2 FNYEAQ. CDR3 size: 14 residues. The CDR3 DNA sequence: TGTGCCAGCAGCTTAGGACTGCCCACAGATACGCAGTATTTT. Translated: CASSLGLPTDTQYF.

This chain connects TRBV19 to TRBJ2-3; 12 bases are a match to TRBD2. V was clipped by 4 bases and J by 5 bases; unmatched bases: 4. Looked up from germline, CDR1 is LNHDA and CDR2 is SQIVND (reference sequence). The CDR3 is 15 amino acids. In DNA, the CDR3 is TGTGCCAGTAGTACTAGCGGGGGGGCTGTAGATACGCAGTATTTT. This gives the protein CASSTSGGAVDTQYF.

The chain joins TRBV5-1 to TRBJ2-1, with 7 bases aligning to TRBD2. With 0 bases clipped from V and 6 bases from J, the junction kept 0 bases outside the gene matches. The CDR3 length is 13 residues. Germline CDR1 is SGHRS and CDR2 is YFSETQ. The CDR3 loop is CASSLGLANEQFF. CDR3 nucleotides: TGCGCCAGCAGCTTGGGACTAGCCAATGAGCAGTTCTTC.